This T cell receptor (beta chain) was identified in a study of cytomegalovirus exposure and HLA in healthy donors. Whole-study results and caveats: Analysis performed later showed TCR beta chains linked to HLA being more clonally expanded than equally common others. Prediction of most subjects' HLA-A and HLA-B alleles by TCR beta sequences was reportedly accurate. Earlier findings revealed that most TCR beta V segments proved productive either about 87% or about 30% of the time.

The CDR3 totals 15 residues. The germline V and J ends were trimmed by 4 bases and 0 bases, with 11 bases remaining between them. Germline V CDR1 and CDR2: ENHRY, SYGVKD. This PCR relied on a set of 60 Vbeta primers and 13 Jbeta primers. Sequenced by immunoSEQ multiplex PCR; TCRdb stores in-frame clones only, minus some. This sample's table has about 130,000 clones. A note on this clone: The antigen is not known.

This receptor was taken from a man aged 18 to 30 in good health and CMV-seronegative. The chain has TRBV10-3 and TRBJ2-3; D is ambiguous. The sequenced sample consisted of PBMCs. CDR3 nucleotides: TGTGCCATCAGTGTTGCTACTATCAGCACAGATACGCAGTATTTT. This encodes CAISVATISTDTQYF.